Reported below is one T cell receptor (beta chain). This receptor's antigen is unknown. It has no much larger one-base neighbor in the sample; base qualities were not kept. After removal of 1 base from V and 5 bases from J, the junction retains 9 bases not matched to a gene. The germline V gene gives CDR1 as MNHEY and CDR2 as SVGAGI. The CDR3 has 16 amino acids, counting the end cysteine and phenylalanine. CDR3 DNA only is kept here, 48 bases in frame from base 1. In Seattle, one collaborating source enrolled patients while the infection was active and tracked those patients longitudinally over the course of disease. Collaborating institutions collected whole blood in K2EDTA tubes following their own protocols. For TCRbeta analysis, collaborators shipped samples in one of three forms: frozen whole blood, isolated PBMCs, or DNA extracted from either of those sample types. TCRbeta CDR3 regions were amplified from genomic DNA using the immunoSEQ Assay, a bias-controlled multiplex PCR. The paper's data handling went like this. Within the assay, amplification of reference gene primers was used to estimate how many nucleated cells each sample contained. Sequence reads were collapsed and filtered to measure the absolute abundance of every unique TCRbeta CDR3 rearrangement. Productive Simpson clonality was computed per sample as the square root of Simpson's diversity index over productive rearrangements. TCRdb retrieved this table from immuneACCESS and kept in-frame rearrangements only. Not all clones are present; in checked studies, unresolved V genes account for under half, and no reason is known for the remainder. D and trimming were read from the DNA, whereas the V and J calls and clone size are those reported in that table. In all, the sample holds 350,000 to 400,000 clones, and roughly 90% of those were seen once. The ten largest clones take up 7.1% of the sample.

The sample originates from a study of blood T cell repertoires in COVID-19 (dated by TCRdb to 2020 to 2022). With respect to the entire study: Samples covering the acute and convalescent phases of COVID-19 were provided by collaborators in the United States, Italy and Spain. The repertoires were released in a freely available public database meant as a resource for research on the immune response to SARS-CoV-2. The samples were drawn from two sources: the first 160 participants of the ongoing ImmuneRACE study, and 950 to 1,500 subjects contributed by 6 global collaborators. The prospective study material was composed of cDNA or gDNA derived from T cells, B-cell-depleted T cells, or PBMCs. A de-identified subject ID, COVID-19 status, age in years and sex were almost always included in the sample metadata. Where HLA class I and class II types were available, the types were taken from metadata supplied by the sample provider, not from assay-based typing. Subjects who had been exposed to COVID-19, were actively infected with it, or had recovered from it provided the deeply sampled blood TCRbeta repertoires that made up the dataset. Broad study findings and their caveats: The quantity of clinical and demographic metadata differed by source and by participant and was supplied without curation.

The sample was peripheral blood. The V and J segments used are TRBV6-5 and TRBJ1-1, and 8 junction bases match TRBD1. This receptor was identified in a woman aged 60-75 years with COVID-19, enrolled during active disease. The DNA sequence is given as TGTGCCAGCAGTTACTGGATCGCAGGGGGCAGGACTGAAGCTTTCTTT. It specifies CASSYWIAGGRTEAFF.